Below are 32 T cell receptor beta chains sequenced from a single sample in a study of Ad26.COV2.S vaccination and SARS-CoV-2 variants. Assay: immunoSEQ multiplex PCR; the TCRdb copy retains only in-frame clones and omits some. The sample carries some 340,000 clones, over 80% recorded once. Treatment defined: over 15 received Ad26.COV2.S at low or high dose, single or two shots; roughly five received placebo; per-sample allocation not given. Samples analyzed were those drawn on day 63 after the first vaccine or placebo injection. The material sequenced was peripheral blood, taken in a trial of Ad26.COV2.S vaccine versus placebo. These receptors were taken from a person aged 18-65 years who received the Ad26.COV2.S COVID-19 vaccine or a placebo.

The chain links TRBV15 to TRBJ1-3; D possibly corresponds to TRBD1 (6 bases). The V end lost 1 base, the J end lost 3 bases, and 16 bases lay between the germline ends. Germline CDR1 is LNHNV and CDR2 is YYDKDF (reference sequence). CDR3 length equals 17 residues. The CDR3 coding sequence is TGTGCCACCAGCAGAGGCTCCGGAGGGGGAGGTGGAAACACCATATATTTT. This sequence encodes CATSRGSGGGGGNTIYF.

The rearrangement joins TRBV14 to TRBJ2-2, with 8 bases aligning to TRBD1. Germline V gene lookup returns CDR1 SGHDN and CDR2 FVKESK. The CDR3 has 16 residues. V lost 1 base and J lost 4; bases outside the gene matches: 5. CDR3 loop: CASSQGMDRATGELFF. CDR3 DNA: TGTGCCAGCAGCCAAGGGATGGACAGGGCCACCGGGGAGCTGTTTTTT.

The chain is built from TRBV18 and TRBJ1-1, with a possible D match to TRBD1 (5 bases). Germline loops: CDR1 KGHSH, CDR2 LQKENI. V lost 2 bases to trimming and J lost 5 bases, with 15 bases between them. The CDR3 has 15 amino acids. The CDR3 coding sequence is TGTGCCAGCTCACCAAACTTGGGGGGAGGTACTGAAGCTTTCTTT. It codes for CASSPNLGGGTEAFF. Filled out from reference TRBV18 and TRBJ1-1, the complete variable domain reads NAGVMQNPRHLVRRRGQEARLRCSPMKGHSHVYWYRQLPEEGLKFMVYLQKENIIDESGMPKERFSAEFPKEGPSILRIQQVVRGDSAAYFCASSPNLGGGTEAFFGQGTRLTVV.

V is TRBV7-9 and J is TRBJ2-5; D uncertain. Trimming shortened V by 4 bases and J by 5 bases, and 20 bases separated the two germline ends. The germline V gene encodes CDR1 SEHNR and CDR2 FQNEAQ (reference sequence). This CDR3 is 16 amino acids long. The DNA of the CDR3 is TGTGCCAGCAGCTCAATATCCGGCAGAGAGAGGGAGACCCAGTACTTC. Amino acid sequence: CASSSISGRERETQYF.

V gene TRBV28 combines with J gene TRBJ1-2, with 9 bases identical to TRBD1. With 6 bases clipped from V and 3 bases from J, the junction kept 8 bases outside the gene matches. This CDR3 contains 15 residues. The germline V gene encodes CDR1 MDHEN and CDR2 SYDVKM. This chain's CDR3 is CASSFTGGFDYGYTF. For the CDR3, the DNA is TGTGCCAGCAGCTTCACAGGGGGCTTCGACTATGGCTACACCTTC.

This rearrangement joins TRBV11-2 to TRBJ2-2; 10 positions match TRBD2. The V and J ends lost 3 bases and 6 bases, in that order; junction bases with no gene match: 4. The germline gives CDR1 SGHAT, CDR2 FQNNGV. The length of the CDR3 is 15 residues. The CDR3 DNA sequence: TGTGCCAGCAGCTTTTCCAGCGGGGGGGCCGGGGAGCTGTTTTTT. As protein: CASSFSSGGAGELFF. Filled out from reference TRBV11-2 and TRBJ2-2, the complete variable domain reads EAGVAQSPRYKIIEKRQSVAFWCNPISGHATLYWYQQILGQGPKLLIQFQNNGVVDDSQLPKDRFSAERLKGVDSTLKIQPAKLEDSAVYLCASSFSSGGAGELFFGEGSRLTVL.

CDR3 coding DNA: TGTGCCAGCAGCTCAGGGGGCGCCTTACAAGAGACCCAGTACTTC. Residues: CASSSGGALQETQYF. The chain has TRBV5-4 and TRBJ2-5; 8 nucleotides match TRBD1. The CDR3 length is 15 residues. Germline-derived CDR1 and CDR2 are SGHNT and YYREEE (reference sequence). After removal of 3 bases from V and 2 bases from J, the junction contained 6 bases not matched to a gene.

The chain has TRBV6-5 and TRBJ2-7, with a possible D match to TRBD2 (5 bases). CDR3 length equals 13 residues. Germline lookup yields CDR1 MNHEY and CDR2 SVGAGI. Trimming shortened V by 7 bases and J by 12 bases, and 22 bases separated the two germline ends. CDR3 loop: CASTQRSLSEGYF. CDR3 bases: TGTGCCAGCACCCAAAGGAGCCTTTCCGAGGGGTACTTC.

The CDR3 nucleotides are TGTGCCAGTAGGGGGACAGGGGGTGAAAAACTGTTTTTT. Residues: CASRGTGGEKLFF. V usage is TRBV19 and J usage is TRBJ1-4; the match to TRBD1 covers 11 bases. CDR3 length: 13 residues. The V gene's germline CDR1 is LNHDA and CDR2 SQIVND (reference sequence). Trimming cost V 6 bases and J 7 bases; bases outside gene matches: 1.

A few counts support this clone. The V gene is TRBV11-2, the J gene TRBJ1-1; D uncertain. V lost 1 base to trimming and J lost 7 bases, with 13 bases between them. The CDR3 sequence is 14 residues long. The V gene's germline CDR1 is SGHAT and CDR2 FQNNGV. CDR3 amino acids: CASSLGTRAVEAFF. CDR3 nucleotides: TGTGCCAGCAGCTTAGGCACACGAGCGGTTGAAGCTTTCTTT.

The chain recombines TRBV5-1 with TRBJ1-3; D call uncertain. Deletions cut 3 bases from V and 8 bases from J, with 12 bases between. Germline V gene lookup returns CDR1 SGHRS and CDR2 YFSETQ. This CDR3 spans 13 amino acids. CDR3 in amino acids: CASSSLVGDTIYF. The CDR3 DNA sequence: TGCGCCAGCAGCTCGCTGGTCGGGGACACCATATATTTT. The full variable domain, with the rest looked up from reference TRBV5-1 and TRBJ1-3, is KAGVTQTPRYLIKTRGQQVTLSCSPISGHRSVSWYQQTPGQGLQFLFEYFSETQRNKGNFPGRFSGRQFSNSRSEMNVSTLELGDSALYLCASSSLVGDTIYFGEGSWLTVV.

The rearrangement uses TRBV3-1 (or the pseudogene TRBV3-2) and TRBJ2-5; the D is unclear. The CDR3 totals 10 residues. Germline CDR1 is LGHDT and CDR2 is YNNKEL (reference sequence). V lost 1 base, J lost 8 bases, and 2 bases lay in between. The CDR3 sequence: CASSQGTQYF. The CDR3 DNA reads TGTGCCAGCAGCCAAGGTACCCAGTACTTC.

The gene calls are TRBV19 and TRBJ2-6; TRBD2 matches 9 bases. V lost 9 bases to trimming and J lost 1 base; unmatched junction nucleotides: 7. The CDR3 extends over 16 amino acids. Germline CDR1 is LNHDA and CDR2 is SQIVND (reference sequence). CDR3: CARLGTSLSGANVLTF. In nucleotides, the CDR3 is TGTGCCAGGCTCGGGACTAGCTTGTCTGGGGCCAACGTCCTGACTTTC.

The chain employs TRBV12-3 or TRBV12-4 and TRBJ1-2, with a weak D call TRBD1 (5 bases). This CDR3 contains 13 residues. V dropped 2 bases and J dropped 4 bases, with 8 bases sitting between them. In DNA, the CDR3 is TGTGCCAGCAGTTTACAGGGTGGCTATGGCTACACCTTC. It codes for CASSLQGGYGYTF.

The V call is TRBV2, the J call TRBJ1-1, with D hard to call. Trimming took off 1 base at V and 5 bases at J, with 8 bases between the two ends. CDR3 length: 13 residues. Germline V gene sequence: CDR1 SNHLY, CDR2 FYNNEI. Written as DNA, the CDR3 is TGTGCCAGCAGTGAAGATGGCTTGACTGAAGCTTTCTTT. It is translated as CASSEDGLTEAFF.

The chain combines TRBV27 with TRBJ2-6; 7 positions match TRBD1. V trimming: 5 bases; J trimming: 2 bases; junction bases outside the gene matches: 15. Per germline, CDR1 MNHEY and CDR2 SMNVEV (reference sequence). CDR3 length equals 19 residues. DNA of the CDR3: TGTGCCAGCAGTACGCCGAGACAGGGAAAGAGGGCTGGGGCCAACGTCCTGACTTTC. Translating gives CASSTPRQGKRAGANVLTF.

V gene TRBV5-4 combines with J gene TRBJ2-2, with TRBD2 identical over 7 bases. There are 16 residues in the CDR3. CDR1 SGHNT and CDR2 YYREEE come from the germline V gene (reference sequence). V shed 4 bases and J 0 bases; nucleotides not matched to a gene: 6. The CDR3 nucleotides are TGTGCCAGCAGCCCCTTGGCGGGGGCGAACACCGGGGAGCTGTTTTTT. Translation gives CASSPLAGANTGELFF.

This chain links TRBV6-1 with TRBJ2-5; a possible D gene is TRBD1 (6 bases). The CDR3 runs 15 residues. CDR1 is MNHNS and CDR2 is SASEGT in the germline V gene. V gave up 3 bases and J gave up 5 bases, with 16 bases separating them. The CDR3 bases are TGTGCCAGCAGTGAGGCCCTTGGGGGCGCGGAGACCCAGTACTTC. It yields the protein CASSEALGGAETQYF.

The chain couples TRBV29-1 to TRBJ2-7; TRBD1 matches at 10 bases. V lost 6 bases to trimming and J lost 6 bases; unmatched junction nucleotides: 5. Germline lookup yields CDR1 SQVTM and CDR2 ANQGSEA. The CDR3 length is 12 residues. CDR3 loop: CSVSRTGGEQYF. CDR3 DNA: TGCAGCGTGTCCCGGACAGGGGGCGAGCAGTACTTC.

The rearrangement links TRBV25-1 to TRBJ1-1; 10 bases are shared with TRBD1. Trimming took 2 bases from V and 7 from J; bases not matched to a gene: 1. The CDR3 runs 13 residues. CDR1 and CDR2 (germline): MGHDK, SYGVNS. CDR3: CASSEGDRGEAFF. The CDR3 coding sequence is TGTGCCAGCAGTGAAGGGGACAGGGGTGAAGCTTTCTTT.

This clone was recorded many times. V usage is TRBV6-4 and J usage is TRBJ2-2; D is unresolved. The germline gives CDR1 MRHNA, CDR2 SNTAGT. The CDR3 extends over 14 amino acids. The V and J ends lost 2 bases and 3 bases respectively, with 7 bases between them. CDR3 sequence: CASSDRADTGELFF. The CDR3 DNA sequence: TGTGCCAGCAGTGACCGGGCGGACACCGGGGAGCTGTTTTTT.

The chain has TRBV3-1 (or the pseudogene TRBV3-2) and TRBJ2-1; TRBD1 agrees at 7 bases. V was clipped by 8 bases and J by 3 bases; unmatched bases: 13. The germline gives CDR1 LGHDT, CDR2 YNNKEL (reference sequence). CDR3 size: 16 residues. The CDR3, as DNA: TGTGCCAGCTCATTTCCGGGGACAGTGGTCTACAATGAGCAGTTCTTC. Its protein product is CASSFPGTVVYNEQFF.

The chain carries TRBV11-2 and TRBJ2-2, with 10 bases identical to TRBD2. The CDR3 totals 17 residues. Germline CDR1 is SGHAT and CDR2 is FQNNGV. Trimming took 1 base from V and 7 from J; bases not matched to a gene: 9. CDR3 sequence: CASSLGLAGAPIGELFF. For the CDR3, the DNA is TGTGCCAGCAGCTTAGGGCTAGCGGGGGCGCCCATCGGGGAGCTGTTTTTT.

The chain is built from TRBV24-1 and TRBJ1-2, with D perhaps matching TRBD1 (6 bases). The ends were cut back, 12 bases at V and 1 base at J, with 17 bases in the middle. The CDR3 is 14 amino acids. Germline V gene lookup returns CDR1 KGHDR and CDR2 SFDVKD. The CDR3 coding sequence is TGTGCCGCCCAAGACAGGCGTCTTAACTATGGCTACACCTTC. As protein: CAAQDRRLNYGYTF.

The V call is TRBV11-3, the J call TRBJ1-1, with unresolved D. Germline V gene data show CDR1 as SGHNT and CDR2 as YENEEA. V lost 4 bases and J lost 3, with 6 bases in between. This CDR3 is 12 amino acids long. CDR3: CASSSHYTEAFF. CDR3 nucleotide sequence: TGTGCCAGCAGCTCCCACTACACTGAAGCTTTCTTT.

The table lists this clone with a few counts. The rearrangement links TRBV29-1 to TRBJ1-2; D may be TRBD1 (6 bases). The length of the CDR3 is 16 residues. Germline loops: CDR1 SQVTM, CDR2 ANQGSEA. V lost 5 bases to trimming and J lost 2 bases, with 21 bases between them. The CDR3 here is CSVPAGGVALNYGYTF. In nucleotides, the CDR3 is TGCAGCGTTCCCGCTGGGGGCGTCGCACTAAACTATGGCTACACCTTC.

V is TRBV27 and J is TRBJ2-1; D gene unclear. CDR1 and CDR2 from the germline V gene are MNHEY and SMNVEV (reference sequence). This CDR3 is 16 amino acids long. Trimming took off 3 bases at V and 0 bases at J, with 12 bases between the two ends. The CDR3 nucleotides read TGTGCCAGCAGTTTTAACGGGTTAGACTCCTACAATGAGCAGTTCTTC. As protein: CASSFNGLDSYNEQFF.

The rearrangement uses TRBV6-6 and TRBJ1-1, with D possibly matching TRBD1 (5 bases). V lost 2 bases to trimming and J lost 3 bases, with 13 bases between them. The CDR3 consists of 15 residues. Germline V gives CDR1 MNHNY, CDR2 SVGAGI (reference sequence). The CDR3 sequence: CASSYGGFVYTEAFF. CDR3 in DNA: TGTGCCAGCAGTTACGGGGGATTTGTGTACACTGAAGCTTTCTTT.

The chain uses TRBV7-9 and TRBJ1-1, with 7 bases that match TRBD1. The V and J ends lost 0 bases and 2 bases, in that order; junction bases with no gene match: 15. The CDR3 is made up of 19 amino acids. Per germline, CDR1 SEHNR and CDR2 FQNEAQ (reference sequence). Here the CDR3 DNA reads TGTGCCAGCAGCTTAGCGCTCAGGGGGGCCCAGCATCAAAACACTGAAGCTTTCTTT. This codes for CASSLALRGAQHQNTEAFF.

V gene TRBV6-5 combines with J gene TRBJ2-6; perhaps TRBD1 as D (5 bases). The CDR3 has 13 residues. Between the trimmed V and J ends, which lost 6 bases and 4 bases, there was a span of 7 bases. Germline assignment: CDR1 MNHEY and CDR2 SVGAGI. The CDR3 coding sequence is TGTGCCAGCAGAGGGGCCGGGGCCAACGTCCTGACTTTC. Translated, it gives CASRGAGANVLTF.

V is TRBV28 and J is TRBJ1-3; 9 nucleotides line up with TRBD1. J gave up 7 bases and V 5 bases, and 9 bases lay outside the gene matches. Looked up from germline, CDR1 is MDHEN and CDR2 is SYDVKM. CDR3 length: 15 amino acids. CDR3 region: CASSLPRDRANTIYF. In DNA, the CDR3 is TGTGCCAGCAGTCTACCCCGGGACAGGGCGAACACCATATATTTT. The variable domain in full, completed from reference TRBV28 and TRBJ1-3, reads DVKVTQSSRYLVKRTGEKVFLECVQDMDHENMFWYRQDPGLGLRLIYFSYDVKMKEKGDIPEGYSVSREKKERFSLILESASTNQTSMYLCASSLPRDRANTIYFGEGSWLTVV.

In this sample, this clone turned up a few times. The genes are TRBV5-1 and TRBJ1-1; D gene uncertain. CDR3 length: 13 residues. Germline V gene data show CDR1 as SGHRS and CDR2 as YFSETQ. Trimming removed 0 bases at V and 4 bases at J, with 7 bases between. The CDR3 region has the DNA TGCGCCAGCAGCTTGGATACAGTCACTGAAGCTTTCTTT. Its protein is CASSLDTVTEAFF.